This TCR beta chain was retrieved from a study of T cells after yellow fever vaccination. TCRdb independently ran MiXCR on the 5' RACE reads; one entry per CDR3 protein. The sample yields a few hundred thousand distinct CDR3 sequences, 17% seen once. Only a few counts were recorded for this clonotype. The length of the CDR3 is 16 residues. Specimen: PBMCs, collected 5 days after the first yellow fever vaccination. This chain joins TRBV21-1 and TRBJ1-6. TRBV21-1 is tagged as a pseudogene. This TCR was recovered from a man younger than 35 who received the YFV17D yellow fever vaccine. CDR3 amino acids: CASSTRTEGLGSPLHF. DNA for the CDR3: TGTGCCAGCAGCACCAGGACGGAGGGATTGGGTTCACCCCTCCACTTT.